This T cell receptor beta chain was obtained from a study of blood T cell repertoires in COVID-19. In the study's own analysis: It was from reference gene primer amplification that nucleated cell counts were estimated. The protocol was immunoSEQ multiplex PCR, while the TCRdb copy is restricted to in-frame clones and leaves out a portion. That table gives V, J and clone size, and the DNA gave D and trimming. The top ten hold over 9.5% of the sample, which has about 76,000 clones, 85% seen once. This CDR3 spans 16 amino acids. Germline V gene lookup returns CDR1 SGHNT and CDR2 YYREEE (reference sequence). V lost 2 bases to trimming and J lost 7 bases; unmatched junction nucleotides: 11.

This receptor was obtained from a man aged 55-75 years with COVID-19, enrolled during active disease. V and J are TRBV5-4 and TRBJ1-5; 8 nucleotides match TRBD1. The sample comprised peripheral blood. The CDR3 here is CASSFGTGVIVQPQHF. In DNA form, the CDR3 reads TGTGCCAGCAGCTTCGGGACAGGAGTGATTGTCCAGCCCCAGCATTTT.